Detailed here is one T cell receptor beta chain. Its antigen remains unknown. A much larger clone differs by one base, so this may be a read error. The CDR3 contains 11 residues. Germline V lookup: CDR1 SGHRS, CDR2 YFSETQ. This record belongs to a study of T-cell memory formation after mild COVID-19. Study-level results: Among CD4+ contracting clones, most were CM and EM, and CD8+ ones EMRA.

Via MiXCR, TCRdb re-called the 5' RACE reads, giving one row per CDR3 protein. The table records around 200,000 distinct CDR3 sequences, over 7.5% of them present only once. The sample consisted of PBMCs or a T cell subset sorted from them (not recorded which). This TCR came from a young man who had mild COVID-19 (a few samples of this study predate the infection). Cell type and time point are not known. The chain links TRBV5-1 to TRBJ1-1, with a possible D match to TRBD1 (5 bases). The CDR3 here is CTSSSQGSAFF. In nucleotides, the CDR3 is TGCACCAGCAGCTCCCAGGGAAGTGCTTTCTTT.